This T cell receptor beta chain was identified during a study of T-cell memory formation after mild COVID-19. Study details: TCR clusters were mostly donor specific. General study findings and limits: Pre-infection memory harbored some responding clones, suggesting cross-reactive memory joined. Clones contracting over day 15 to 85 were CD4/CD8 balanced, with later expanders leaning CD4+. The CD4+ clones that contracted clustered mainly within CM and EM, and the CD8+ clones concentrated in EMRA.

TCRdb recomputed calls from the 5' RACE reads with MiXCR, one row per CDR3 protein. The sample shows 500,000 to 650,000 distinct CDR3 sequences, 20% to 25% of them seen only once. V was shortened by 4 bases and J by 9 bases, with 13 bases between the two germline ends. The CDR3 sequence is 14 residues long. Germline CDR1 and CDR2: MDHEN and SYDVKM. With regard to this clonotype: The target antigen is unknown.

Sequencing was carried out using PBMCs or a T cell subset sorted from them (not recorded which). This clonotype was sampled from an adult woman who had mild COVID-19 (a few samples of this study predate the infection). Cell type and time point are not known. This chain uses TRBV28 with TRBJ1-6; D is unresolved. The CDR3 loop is CASSSPGQSSPLHF. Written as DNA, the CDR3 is TGTGCCAGCAGTTCCCCAGGCCAATCTTCACCCCTCCACTTT.